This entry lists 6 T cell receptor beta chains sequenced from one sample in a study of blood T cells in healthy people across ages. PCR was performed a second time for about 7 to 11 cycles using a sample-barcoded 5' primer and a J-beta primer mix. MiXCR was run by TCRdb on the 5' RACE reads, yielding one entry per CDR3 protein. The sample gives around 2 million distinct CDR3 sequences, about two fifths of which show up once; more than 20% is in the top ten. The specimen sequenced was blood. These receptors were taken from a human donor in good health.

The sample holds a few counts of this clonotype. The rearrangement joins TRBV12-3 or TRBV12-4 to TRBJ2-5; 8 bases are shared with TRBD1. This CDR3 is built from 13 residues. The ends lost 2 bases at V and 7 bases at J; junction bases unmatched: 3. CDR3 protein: CASSLQGAGTQYF. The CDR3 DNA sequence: TGTGCCAGCAGTTTACAGGGGGCGGGGACCCAGTACTTC.

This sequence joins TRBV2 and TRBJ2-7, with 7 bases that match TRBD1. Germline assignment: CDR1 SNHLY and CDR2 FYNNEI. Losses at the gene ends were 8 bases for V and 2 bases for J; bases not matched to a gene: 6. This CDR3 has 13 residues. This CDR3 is CASSGTDTYEQYF. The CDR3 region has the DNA TGTGCCAGCTCCGGGACAGACACCTACGAGCAGTACTTC.

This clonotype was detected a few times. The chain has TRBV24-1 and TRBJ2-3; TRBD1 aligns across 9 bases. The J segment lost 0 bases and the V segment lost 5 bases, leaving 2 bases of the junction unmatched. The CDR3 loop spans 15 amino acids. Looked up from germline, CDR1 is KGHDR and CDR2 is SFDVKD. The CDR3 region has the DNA TGTGCCACCAGTGGGGACAGGGCAAGCACAGATACGCAGTATTTT. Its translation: CATSGDRASTDTQYF.

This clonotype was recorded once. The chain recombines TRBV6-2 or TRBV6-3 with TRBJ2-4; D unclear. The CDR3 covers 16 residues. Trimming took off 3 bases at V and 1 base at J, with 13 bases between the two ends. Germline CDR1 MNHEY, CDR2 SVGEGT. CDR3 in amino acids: CASSYSRPRAKNIQYF. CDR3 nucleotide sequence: TGTGCCAGCAGTTATTCCAGACCCCGTGCCAAAAACATTCAGTACTTC.

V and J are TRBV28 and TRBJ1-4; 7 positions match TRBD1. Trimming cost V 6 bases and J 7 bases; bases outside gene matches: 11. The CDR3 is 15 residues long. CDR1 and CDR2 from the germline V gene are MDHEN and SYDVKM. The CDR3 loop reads CASSLRGGRSEKLFF. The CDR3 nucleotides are TGTGCCAGCAGCCTGCGAGGGGGCAGAAGTGAAAAACTGTTTTTT. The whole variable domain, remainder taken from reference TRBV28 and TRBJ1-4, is DVKVTQSSRYLVKRTGEKVFLECVQDMDHENMFWYRQDPGLGLRLIYFSYDVKMKEKGDIPEGYSVSREKKERFSLILESASTNQTSMYLCASSLRGGRSEKLFFGSGTQLSVL.

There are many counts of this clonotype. The CDR3 reads CSVGNTGGYEQYF. The DNA for the CDR3 is TGCAGCGTAGGGAACACAGGGGGTTACGAGCAGTACTTC. The chain is built from TRBV29-1 and TRBJ2-7; 8 bases map to TRBD1. This CDR3 contains 13 residues. V dropped 6 bases and J dropped 4; count of bases not matched to a gene: 8. The germline CDR1 and CDR2 sequences are SQVTM and ANQGSEA.